A single sample is the source of the 22 T cell receptor beta chains below, sequenced in a study of blood T cells in healthy people across ages. A second PCR, run for about 7 to 11 cycles, used a sample-barcoded 5' primer plus a J-beta primer mix. TCRdb reanalysed the 5' RACE reads using MiXCR and keeps one entry per CDR3 protein. This table holds 750,000 to 950,000 distinct CDR3 sequences, about 27% found once. These sequences were also reported in another study, on T cells of mothers and their children.

The specimen sequenced was blood. The receptors were gathered from a woman in her forties in good health.

Only a few counts were recorded for this clonotype. A much larger clone sits a single nucleotide away, making a read error possible. This sequence joins TRBV6-1 and TRBJ2-4; the match to TRBD1 covers 10 bases. Germline V CDR1 and CDR2: MNHNS, SASEGT. The CDR3 has 15 amino acids. This CDR3 reads CTSRTGGSGKNIQYF. CDR3 nucleotides: TGTACCAGCAGGACAGGGGGGTCAGGCAAAAACATTCAGTACTTC.

V usage is TRBV27 and J usage is TRBJ1-2; D is undetermined. With 1 base removed from V and 8 bases from J, the gap between germline ends came to 11 bases. Per the germline V gene, CDR1 is MNHEY and CDR2 is SMNVEV (reference sequence). This CDR3 spans 13 amino acids. This CDR3 reads CASSLYGWSGYTF. The CDR3 region has the DNA TGTGCCAGCAGTTTATATGGCTGGTCGGGCTACACCTTC.

This clonotype was counted between two and nine times. The chain recombines TRBV6-2 or TRBV6-3 with TRBJ2-1; D is possibly TRBD1 (6 bases). V shed 7 bases and J shed 4 bases, with 17 bases lying between them. This CDR3 is built from 15 residues. In germline, CDR1 is MNHEY, CDR2 SVGEGT. CDR3 amino acids: CASKVQQRGYNEQFF. CDR3 in DNA: TGTGCCAGCAAAGTCCAGCAGAGGGGGTACAATGAGCAGTTCTTC.

This clonotype was seen a few times. The gene calls are TRBV15 and TRBJ2-7; tentative D call: TRBD2 (6 bases). There are 13 residues in the CDR3. Germline V gives CDR1 LNHNV, CDR2 YYDKDF (reference sequence). Trimming pared 5 bases from V and 6 bases from J, leaving 14 bases between. CDR3 coding DNA: TGTGCCACCAGCCGGGGCGGGGTCCGCGAGCAGTACTTC. The encoded protein is CATSRGGVREQYF.

As to this clonotype: The junction departs from germline at one end; a sequencing error may be responsible. The gene calls are TRBV12-3 or TRBV12-4 and TRBJ2-6; 10 bases are shared with TRBD1. CDR3 length: 17 residues. Written as DNA, the CDR3 is TGTGCCAGCAGTCCGGGACAGGGGCCCTCTGGGGTCAACGTCCTGACTTTC. This sequence encodes CASSPGQGPSGVNVLTF.

The table lists this clonotype with a few counts. The chain carries TRBV3-1 and TRBJ1-2; TRBD1 matches at 7 bases. CDR3 length: 13 residues. Trimming at V came to 4 bases and at J to 7 bases, leaving 6 bases not matched to a gene. Germline V lookup: CDR1 LGHDT, CDR2 YNNKEL (reference sequence). CDR3 region: CASSPNDRAGYTF. In DNA, the CDR3 is TGTGCCAGCAGCCCAAACGACAGGGCTGGCTACACCTTC.

The chain joins TRBV7-2 to TRBJ2-7; TRBD1 matches at 7 bases. V was clipped by 4 bases and J by 4 bases; unmatched bases: 10. Germline CDR1 is SGHTA and CDR2 is FQGNSA. The CDR3 length is 15 residues. CDR3 in DNA: TGTGCCAGCAGCTCAGAGACAGGGTCGGGGTACGAGCAGTACTTC. Translation: CASSSETGSGYEQYF.

This clonotype was recorded at least ten times. This chain joins TRBV5-1 and TRBJ2-4; D unclear. V was shortened by 4 bases and J by 0 bases, with 14 bases between the two germline ends. This CDR3 has 16 residues. The germline gives CDR1 SGHRS, CDR2 YFSETQ. The CDR3 sequence is CASSATASVAKNIQYF. Written as DNA, the CDR3 is TGCGCCAGCAGCGCTACAGCCTCAGTAGCCAAAAACATTCAGTACTTC.

V gene TRBV7-8 combines with J gene TRBJ2-7; 8 bases align to TRBD1. Germline-derived CDR1 and CDR2 are SGHVS and FQNEAQ. Trimming removed 4 bases from V and 2 bases from J; junction bases left unmatched: 7. There are 15 residues in the CDR3. The DNA of the CDR3 is TGTGCCAGCAGCTGGCTCGGGACAGGAACCTACGAGCAGTACTTC. Translation gives CASSWLGTGTYEQYF.

This chain links TRBV7-9 with TRBJ2-5, with D perhaps matching TRBD1 or TRBD2 (6 bases each). The J call is doubtful: the DNA matches TRBJ2-7 better. This CDR3 contains 14 residues. Germline V gives CDR1 SEHNR, CDR2 FQNEAQ (reference sequence). CDR3 in amino acids: CASSLGGAKDEQYF. The DNA for the CDR3 is TGTGCCAGCAGCTTAGGGGGGGCGAAAGACGAGCAGTACTTC.

In DNA form, the CDR3 reads TGTGCCAGCAGCCCTCCCTTCAAGGGGCCCCCCCAGTATTTT. It codes for CASSPPFKGPPQYF. V and J are TRBV3-1 and TRBJ2-3; D possibly corresponds to TRBD1 (5 bases). Per germline, CDR1 LGHDT and CDR2 YNNKEL (reference sequence). CDR3 length: 14 amino acids. The V end was cut by 4 bases, the J end by 12 bases, with 20 bases between.

In this sample, this clonotype turned up a few times. This chain uses TRBV10-3 with TRBJ2-1; 9 bases align to TRBD2. The V and J ends lost 4 bases and 5 bases, in that order; junction bases with no gene match: 9. The CDR3 totals 16 residues. Germline assignment: CDR1 ENHRY and CDR2 SYGVKD. The CDR3 here is CAISGGGGDKNNEQFF. The CDR3 nucleotides are TGTGCCATCAGTGGTGGCGGGGGGGATAAAAACAATGAGCAGTTCTTC.

V usage is TRBV3-1 and J usage is TRBJ1-1; no clear D. CDR1 is LGHDT and CDR2 is YNNKEL in the germline V gene (reference sequence). The CDR3 is 12 residues long. V dropped 1 base and J dropped 4 bases, with 4 bases sitting between them. The CDR3 DNA is TGTGCCAGCAGCCAAGCAATCACTGAAGCTTTCTTT. Residues: CASSQAITEAFF.

V gene TRBV27 combines with J gene TRBJ2-1; possible D gene TRBD1, 6 bases. The V gene lost 3 bases and the J gene lost 9 bases, with 12 bases spanning the gap. The V gene's germline CDR1 is MNHEY and CDR2 SMNVEV (reference sequence). The length of the CDR3 is 13 residues. DNA of the CDR3: TGTGCCAGCAGTTTTACAACAGGGTCTGAGCAGTTCTTC. This codes for CASSFTTGSEQFF.

For this clonotype: A much bigger clone sits one base away, suggesting this may be a read error. This CDR3 is CASSLEEEAREQYF. The CDR3 coding sequence is TGCGCCAGCAGCTTGGAGGAGGAGGCGAGGGAGCAGTACTTC. The chain carries TRBV5-1 and TRBJ2-4; possibly TRBD2 for D (5 bases). Germline V CDR1 and CDR2: SGHRS, YFSETQ. CDR3 size: 14 residues. The V end lost 0 bases, the J end lost 13 bases, and 17 bases lay between the germline ends.

This clonotype was seen only a few times. V and J are TRBV12-3 or TRBV12-4 and TRBJ1-2, with TRBD1 matching 10 bases. With V trimmed by 1 base and J by 6 bases, 5 bases remained unmatched. This CDR3 has 15 residues. This CDR3 reads CASSLGGQGLDGYTF. The DNA for the CDR3 is TGTGCCAGCAGTTTAGGGGGACAGGGGCTAGATGGCTACACCTTC.

The chain links TRBV5-5 to TRBJ1-5, with TRBD1 matching 7 bases. The J segment lost 5 bases and the V segment lost 3 bases, leaving 14 bases of the junction unmatched. This CDR3 has 17 residues. Germline V gene data show CDR1 as SGHKS and CDR2 as YYEKEE (reference sequence). In DNA, the CDR3 is TGTGCCAGCAGCTCACTCCGCTTTACAGGGGACGATCAGCCCCAGCATTTT. Amino acids: CASSSLRFTGDDQPQHF.

This CDR3 reads CSALRGTDTQYF. Written as DNA, the CDR3 is TGCAGTGCTTTGAGGGGCACAGATACGCAGTATTTT. V gene TRBV20-1 combines with J gene TRBJ2-3, with D perhaps matching TRBD2 (5 bases). The germline V gene encodes CDR1 DFQATT and CDR2 SNEGSKA (reference sequence). The CDR3 has 12 amino acids. V lost 5 bases, J lost 1 base, and 7 bases lay in between.

This clonotype occurred many times. The chain joins TRBV20-1 to TRBJ2-7; no reliable D call. The J call is doubtful: the DNA matches TRBJ2-5 better. Germline assignment: CDR1 DFQATT and CDR2 SNEGSKA (reference sequence). The CDR3 length is 10 residues. The CDR3 region is CSARRETQYF. The CDR3 region has the DNA TGCAGTGCTAGGAGGGAGACCCAGTACTTC.

The chain links TRBV18 to TRBJ1-6; D is unresolved. Trimming pared 1 base from V and 4 bases from J, leaving 2 bases between. The CDR3 totals 13 residues. Germline lookup yields CDR1 KGHSH and CDR2 LQKENI. CDR3 in DNA: TGTGCCAGCTCACCACAATATAATTCACCCCTCCACTTT. It yields the protein CASSPQYNSPLHF. Complete variable domain (other parts from reference TRBV18 and TRBJ1-6): NAGVMQNPRHLVRRRGQEARLRCSPMKGHSHVYWYRQLPEEGLKFMVYLQKENIIDESGMPKERFSAEFPKEGPSILRIQQVVRGDSAAYFCASSPQYNSPLHFGNGTRLTVT.

V is TRBV5-1 and J is TRBJ1-2, with TRBD1 matching over 7 bases. This CDR3 has 18 amino acids. V shed 0 bases, J shed 6 bases, and the junction held 17 bases outside the gene matches. Germline assignment: CDR1 SGHRS and CDR2 YFSETQ. CDR3 sequence reads: CASSLGGVGGGVEDGYTF. The CDR3 DNA follows: TGCGCCAGCAGCTTGGGTGGGGTAGGGGGCGGCGTGGAGGATGGCTACACCTTC.

This clonotype was counted a few times. Compared with germline, one end of the junction differs, possibly owing to a read error. V is TRBV5-1 and J is TRBJ2-1; weak D call: TRBD2 (6 bases). CDR3 length: 14 amino acids. Germline V gene data show CDR1 as SGHRS and CDR2 as YFSETQ. This chain's CDR3 is CAGSGTGDYNEQFF. In DNA form, the CDR3 reads TGCGCCGGCAGTGGGACGGGAGACTACAATGAGCAGTTCTTC.